Each of the 15 T cell receptor beta chains below was sequenced from the same sample in a study of cytomegalovirus exposure and HLA in healthy donors. Sequenced by immunoSEQ multiplex PCR; TCRdb stores in-frame clones only, minus some. Among 120,000 to 150,000 clones, about 90% were seen once, and the ten largest hold approximately 7.5%. The sequenced sample was PBMCs. The receptors were gathered from a woman in her late teens or twenties in good health and CMV-seropositive.

J is TRBJ1-5 and V is TRBV5-5; no firm D call. The CDR3 extends over 13 amino acids. Germline values: CDR1 SGHKS, CDR2 YYEKEE (reference sequence). V lost 2 bases and J 1 base, leaving 4 bases between the germline ends. CDR3 loop: CASSFQSNQPQHF. The CDR3, as DNA: TGTGCCAGCAGCTTCCAGAGCAATCAGCCCCAGCATTTT.

The chain recombines TRBV11-2 with TRBJ1-2; 8 positions agree with TRBD1. The J segment lost 8 bases and the V segment lost 2 bases, leaving 16 bases of the junction unmatched. CDR1 is SGHAT, CDR2 FQNNGV, per germline. The CDR3 extends over 17 amino acids. CDR3 bases: TGTGCCAGCAGCTTACTCCCACAGGCCGACAGGGGAAGGGGCTACACCTTC. This sequence encodes CASSLLPQADRGRGYTF. The full variable domain, its missing parts supplied by reference TRBV11-2 and TRBJ1-2, is EAGVAQSPRYKIIEKRQSVAFWCNPISGHATLYWYQQILGQGPKLLIQFQNNGVVDDSQLPKDRFSAERLKGVDSTLKIQPAKLEDSAVYLCASSLLPQADRGRGYTFGSGTRLTVV.

The V call is TRBV27, the J call TRBJ2-7; D possibly corresponds to TRBD1 (8 bases). Germline CDR1 is MNHEY and CDR2 is SMNVEV (reference sequence). V was pared by 6 bases and J by 0 bases, with 24 bases between. The CDR3 is made up of 18 amino acids. CDR3 sequence: CASSGRTGPETSSYEQYF. For the CDR3, the DNA is TGTGCCAGCAGCGGGAGGACAGGGCCGGAAACGAGCTCCTACGAGCAGTACTTC.

V gene TRBV14 combines with J gene TRBJ1-3; TRBD1 agrees at 9 bases. The CDR3 contains 16 residues. The germline gives CDR1 SGHDN, CDR2 FVKESK. With V trimmed by 0 bases and J by 5 bases, 5 bases remained unmatched. CDR3 nucleotides: TGTGCCAGCAGCCAAGACCGACAGGGGGTACGAAACACCATATATTTT. Protein: CASSQDRQGVRNTIYF.

The chain recombines TRBV28 with TRBJ2-7, with D unclear. The germline V gene encodes CDR1 MDHEN and CDR2 SYDVKM. The V and J ends lost 3 bases and 2 bases respectively, with 14 bases between them. The CDR3 length is 15 residues. DNA of the CDR3: TGTGCCAGCAGTTTCAGCCAGAAACTAACCTACGAGCAGTACTTC. Protein product: CASSFSQKLTYEQYF.

This clone was observed a single time. The J gene is TRBJ1-5, the V gene TRBV19; D remains unclear. CDR1 LNHDA and CDR2 SQIVND come from the germline V gene (reference sequence). CDR3 length: 16 residues. Trimming removed 3 bases from V and 3 bases from J, with 15 bases in between. DNA for the CDR3: TGTGCCAGTAGTATTTCTTCCGCGGGATTCAATCAGCCCCAGCATTTT. The encoded protein is CASSISSAGFNQPQHF. The variable domain in full, with the rest retrieved from reference TRBV19 and TRBJ1-5, is DGGITQSPKYLFRKEGQNVTLSCEQNLNHDAMYWYRQDPGQGLRLIYYSQIVNDFQKGDIAEGYSVSREKKESFPLTVTSAQKNPTAFYLCASSISSAGFNQPQHFGDGTRLSIL.

This rearrangement joins TRBV4-1 to TRBJ2-1; perhaps TRBD2 as D (5 bases). The V end was cut by 0 bases, the J end by 0 bases, with 15 bases between. The CDR3 is 18 amino acids. Germline CDR1 reads MGHRA; CDR2 reads YSYEKL. The CDR3 DNA reads as TGCGCCAGCAGCCAAGAAAGCGAGCGGACCCTCTCCTACAATGAGCAGTTCTTC. It specifies CASSQESERTLSYNEQFF.

Only a few counts were recorded for this clone. The chain couples TRBV10-3 to TRBJ1-2; possibly TRBD1 for D (6 bases). Trimming removed 7 bases at V and 8 bases at J, with 17 bases between. The germline gives CDR1 ENHRY, CDR2 SYGVKD. The length of the CDR3 is 13 residues. The CDR3 here is CAINAGGAGGYTF. CDR3 DNA sequence: TGTGCCATCAACGCGGGGGGCGCGGGAGGCTACACCTTC.

The J gene is TRBJ2-1, the V gene TRBV7-3; D is undetermined. Germline V gene data show CDR1 as SGHTA and CDR2 as FQGTGA. V was shortened by 5 bases and J by 4 bases, with 15 bases between the two germline ends. CDR3 length equals 15 residues. The CDR3 DNA sequence: TGTGCCAGCAGCCCGCAACGTGGCAGATACAATGAGCAGTTCTTC. Protein sequence: CASSPQRGRYNEQFF.

The chain carries TRBV2 and TRBJ2-1; 9 nucleotides match TRBD1. Germline V gives CDR1 SNHLY, CDR2 FYNNEI. This CDR3 comprises 15 residues. Trimming took 1 base from V and 4 from J; bases not matched to a gene: 2. The CDR3 DNA reads as TGTGCCAGCAGTGAAGACAGGGGGCGATACAATGAGCAGTTCTTC. It codes for CASSEDRGRYNEQFF.

The chain uses TRBV2 and TRBJ1-2; D gene uncertain. The CDR3 consists of 11 residues. The V and J ends lost 6 bases and 9 bases respectively, with 11 bases between them. Germline V gives CDR1 SNHLY, CDR2 FYNNEI. The CDR3 sequence: CASRGRGSYTF. DNA of the CDR3: TGTGCCAGCAGAGGGCGCGGGAGCTACACCTTC.

CDR3 protein: CASSQLSNQPQHF. Here the CDR3 DNA reads TGCGCCAGCAGCCAACTGAGCAATCAGCCCCAGCATTTT. The V gene is TRBV4-1, the J gene TRBJ1-5; no definite D call. V lost 2 bases to trimming and J lost 1 base, with 3 bases between them. Germline CDR1 is MGHRA and CDR2 is YSYEKL. CDR3 size: 13 residues.

The J gene is TRBJ1-1, the V gene TRBV7-3; D gene uncertain. The CDR3 runs to 13 residues. The V end lost 5 bases, the J end lost 3 bases, and 10 bases lay between the germline ends. Germline V gives CDR1 SGHTA, CDR2 FQGTGA. The DNA for the CDR3 is TGTGCCAGCAGCCGAAGTGCGGACACTGAAGCTTTCTTT. It codes for CASSRSADTEAFF.

V is TRBV11-2 and J is TRBJ2-7; D might be TRBD1 (7 bases). The germline V gene encodes CDR1 SGHAT and CDR2 FQNNGV. The CDR3 has 15 residues. Deletions cut 1 base from V and 4 bases from J, with 14 bases between. In DNA form, the CDR3 reads TGTGCCAGCAGCTTAGTATCAGGGGGGTGGTACGAGCAGTACTTC. Residues: CASSLVSGGWYEQYF.

The chain uses TRBV5-1 and TRBJ2-3; no reliable D call. V was clipped by 0 bases and J by 4 bases, with 6 bases between them. This CDR3 has 13 residues. Germline CDR1 reads SGHRS; CDR2 reads YFSETQ. The CDR3 reads CASSLGSADTQYF. The CDR3 bases are TGCGCCAGCAGCTTGGGGTCAGCAGATACGCAGTATTTT.